The present TCR beta chain was sequenced within a study of human T cells and chemical hapten exposure (dated by TCRdb to the early 2020s). For the study in its entirety: For sensitization, 2% DPC in acetone was applied to a roughly 2 cm by roughly 2 cm area of upper inner arm skin. Weekly therapeutic DPC doses were additionally applied to the scalp of patients throughout the approximately 24-week study period. Patch testing on the upper back used Finn chambers containing 0.01% DPC, with scoring done after 6 days according to International Contact Dermatitis Research Group standards. The mostly female patient cohort included alopecia areata with under or over 50% scalp involvement, alopecia totalis and alopecia universalis. Libraries were pooled for sequencing, and variation in per-sample TCR yields was attributed mainly to small differences in library volumes within the pool. The study tracked peripheral blood TCR repertoire changes in vivo during primary and secondary sensitization to the hapten diphenylcyclopropenone (DPC) in alopecia patients. Blood samples were taken from patients before sensitization (week 0) and at 2, 6 and about 24 weeks after DPC sensitization. For TCR sequencing, blood came from over 25 alopecia patients at anywhere from one to four time points (pre-sensitization, 2, 6 and 24 weeks). The full study reports these points: Patch test score correlated positively with the number of PT1 expanded TCRs, reaching significance at thresholds 8, 16 and 32 but not at 4. Expanded TCRs formed significantly more large CDR3 similarity clusters than pre-sensitization or healthy control sets, consistent with antigen-driven responses. After repeated subsampling, the strength of the expansion versus patch-test correlation and the threshold at which it became significant changed. Because every patient had alopecia, a presumed autoimmune disease, the patients' immune response might differ from that of healthy individuals. The number of TCRs above 1 in 1000 frequency did not change with DPC sensitization; there was no evidence of global repertoire structure alterations.

This sample's time point label indicates: pre-sensitization, week 0. The sample's treatment or condition, from its label and the paper: therapeutic diphenylcyclopropenone sensitization with weekly scalp DPC. At every patch-test visit, the blood draw took place before the patch test was put on. Eligible patients were aged 18 to 70, diagnosed with alopecia, deemed suitable for DPC therapy, and excluded if pregnant. Unfractionated whole blood was collected in Tempus Blood RNA tubes, and total RNA was extracted from that blood. Library prep was done by RACE. For sequencing, a NextSeq 500 was employed. During library preparation, unique molecular identifiers were attached to individual cDNA molecules so that TCRs could be counted in a quantitative, reproducible way. Both TCR alpha and TCR beta chains were sequenced from each blood RNA sample. The authors' analysis ran thus. The median number of TCRs per sample was around 96,000, ranging from roughly 20,000 to 700,000. The Decombinator software suite was used to annotate V, J and CDR3 in the TCR reads. For PS versus PT1 abundance plots, all samples were subsampled to the same number of TCRs (28,000). TCRs were defined as expanded if absent before sensitization and observed at least eight times at the 2-week time point. TCRdb handled the public reads itself, with Q25 trimming in fastp and clone calling in MiXCR, and kept productive beta chains. Identical CDR3 protein sequences are pooled into one entry, listed with their most common genes and DNA. What appears here as the V and J calls and clone size reflects TCRdb's work, not the paper's. Recorded for this sample are 52,000 or so distinct CDR3 sequences; 9.9% of them occurred a single time. The ten largest make up 9.6% of the sample.

This clonotype appeared many times. Its binding antigen is unknown. No much larger clone exists at a distance of one base, and base qualities are not known. V trim: 6 bases; J trim: 8 bases; unmatched bases: 8. CDR1 LGHDT and CDR2 YNNKEL are derived from the germline V gene (reference sequence). Including cysteine and phenylalanine, the CDR3 has 14 amino acids. Only CDR3 DNA remains: 42 bases, in frame from the first base. The receptor comes from a man aged 40-55 years with alopecia areata. Some clones in this sample may be carry-over from other donors' samples. The starting material was whole blood, obtained in connection with sensitization to the hapten diphenylcyclopropenone (DPC). The sequence is built from TRBV3-1 and TRBJ2-1; 9 bases in the junction line up with TRBD2. CDR3 reads: CASRRTSDADEQFF. The DNA reads as follows: TGTGCCAGCAGGCGGACTAGCGACGCCGATGAGCAGTTCTTC.